The 9 T cell receptor beta chains in this list originate from one sample, sequenced in a study of blood T cell repertoires in COVID-19. The repertoire was sequenced with immunoSEQ multiplex PCR; TCRdb's copy has only in-frame clones and lacks some. This sample carries around 84,000 clones, around three quarters of them seen once, and the ten largest clones take 5% to 6%. The sequenced material came from peripheral blood. The receptors originated from a man between 50 and 59 years old with active or convalescent COVID-19.

This clone was seen only a few times. V is TRBV29-1 and J is TRBJ1-4; TRBD1 matches 9 bases. Germline assignment: CDR1 SQVTM and CDR2 ANQGSEA. CDR3 length equals 15 residues. After removal of 1 base from V and 8 bases from J, the junction contained 8 bases not matched to a gene. CDR3 amino acids: CSVEVRTGVNEKLFF. CDR3 coding DNA: TGCAGCGTTGAAGTCCGGACAGGGGTAAACGAAAAACTGTTTTTT.

The V and J genes are TRBV18 and TRBJ2-3; tentatively, D is TRBD2 (6 bases). V gave up 1 base and J gave up 0 bases, with 14 bases separating them. CDR1 KGHSH and CDR2 LQKENI come from the germline V gene. The CDR3 covers 17 residues. Here the CDR3 reads CASSPLGGSLSTDTQYF. CDR3 nucleotide sequence: TGTGCCAGCTCACCACTAGGAGGGTCCCTCAGCACAGATACGCAGTATTTT.

CDR3 nucleotides: TGTGCCTGGAGTGTACGGCGGGGGGGCACAGATACGCAGTATTTT. It translates to CAWSVRRGGTDTQYF. This chain uses TRBV30 with TRBJ2-3; TRBD2 agrees at 8 bases. Germline V CDR1 and CDR2: GTSNPN, SVGIG (reference sequence). The CDR3 sequence is 15 residues long. V trimming: 0 bases; J trimming: 1 base; junction bases outside the gene matches: 3.

The gene calls are TRBV11-1 and TRBJ1-1; 8 nucleotides match TRBD1. Losses at the gene ends were 5 bases for V and 5 bases for J; bases not matched to a gene: 7. Germline-derived CDR1 and CDR2 are SGHAT and FQDESV (reference sequence). CDR3 size: 14 residues. The CDR3 loop is CASSPRTGSTEAFF. The CDR3 DNA reads as TGTGCCAGCAGCCCCCGGACAGGGAGTACTGAAGCTTTCTTT.

This chain uses TRBV19 with TRBJ1-1, with 8 bases matching TRBD1. Germline values: CDR1 LNHDA, CDR2 SQIVND (reference sequence). V trimming: 4 bases; J trimming: 3 bases; junction bases outside the gene matches: 7. The CDR3 has 15 amino acids. CDR3 nucleotides: TGTGCCAGTAGTACAGGGGGCTGGGGGTACACTGAAGCTTTCTTT. It is translated as CASSTGGWGYTEAFF.

Concerning this clone itself: A much larger clone sits a single nucleotide away, making a read error possible. Other DNA sequences of this sample code for an identical CDR3. The chain uses TRBV19 and TRBJ1-5; 10 nucleotides match TRBD1. The CDR3 runs 14 residues. Looked up from germline, CDR1 is LNHDA and CDR2 is SQIVND (reference sequence). Trimming cost V 6 bases and J 2 bases; bases outside gene matches: 1. The CDR3 reads CASRGTGGNQPQHF. In nucleotides, the CDR3 is TGTGCCAGTAGGGGGACAGGGGGCAATCAGCCCCAGCATTTT.

This chain links TRBV7-2 with TRBJ1-2, with 9 positions matching TRBD1. Germline V gene data show CDR1 as SGHTA and CDR2 as FQGNSA. V was clipped by 6 bases and J by 7 bases; unmatched bases: 12. The CDR3 spans 15 residues. The CDR3 is CASSSHRGPGGGYTF. For the CDR3, the DNA is TGTGCCAGCAGTTCTCACAGGGGGCCCGGGGGTGGCTACACCTTC. Filled out from reference TRBV7-2 and TRBJ1-2, the complete variable domain reads GAGVSQSPSNKVTEKGKDVELRCDPISGHTALYWYRQSLGQGLEFLIYFQGNSAPDKSGLPSDRFSAERTGGSVSTLTIQRTQQEDSAVYLCASSSHRGPGGGYTFGSGTRLTVV.

A single count supports this clone. The CDR3 sequence is CASKETEQYEQYF. The CDR3 region has the DNA TGTGCCAGTAAGGAGACAGAACAGTACGAGCAGTACTTC. The J gene is TRBJ2-7, the V gene TRBV19, with D maybe TRBD1 (5 bases). The CDR3 sequence is 13 residues long. Between the trimmed V and J ends, which lost 7 bases and 4 bases, there was a span of 14 bases. Per germline, CDR1 LNHDA and CDR2 SQIVND (reference sequence).

This sequence joins TRBV27 and TRBJ1-2; TRBD1 might be the D (6 bases). The germline CDR1 and CDR2 sequences are MNHEY and SMNVEV (reference sequence). The V end was cut by 3 bases, the J end by 3 bases, with 14 bases between. The CDR3 is made up of 15 amino acids. CDR3 sequence: CASSFSGGQYYGYTF. CDR3 nucleotides: TGTGCCAGCAGTTTCAGCGGGGGGCAATACTATGGCTACACCTTC.